This entry lists 5 T cell receptor beta chains sequenced from one sample in a study of blood T cell repertoires in COVID-19. Sequenced by immunoSEQ multiplex PCR; TCRdb stores in-frame clones only, minus some. The sample consists of over 200,000 clones, more than 75% of them appearing once. Sequenced sample: PBMCs or T cells enriched from blood (not recorded which). These receptors were obtained from a man between 18 and 35 years old who had recovered from COVID-19.

This clone has just one count. The rearrangement links TRBV28 to TRBJ1-1, with D possibly matching TRBD1 (5 bases). The CDR3 has 13 residues. Trimming took off 3 bases at V and 5 bases at J, with 10 bases between the two ends. Germline V gives CDR1 MDHEN, CDR2 SYDVKM. CDR3 amino acids: CASSFWRGTEAFF. In DNA, the CDR3 is TGTGCCAGCAGTTTCTGGAGGGGAACTGAAGCTTTCTTT. Combining the CDR3 with reference TRBV28 and TRBJ1-1 gives the whole variable domain DVKVTQSSRYLVKRTGEKVFLECVQDMDHENMFWYRQDPGLGLRLIYFSYDVKMKEKGDIPEGYSVSREKKERFSLILESASTNQTSMYLCASSFWRGTEAFFGQGTRLTVV.

The CDR3 reads CASSTYRGKGYGYTF. CDR3 in DNA: TGTGCCAGCAGCACTTACAGGGGTAAGGGTTATGGCTACACCTTC. V gene TRBV21-1 combines with J gene TRBJ1-2; the table's D call, TRBD1, was not checked against the DNA. TRBV21-1 constitutes a pseudogene. This CDR3 is built from 15 residues.

The chain has TRBV28 and TRBJ2-7, with 7 bases identical to TRBD2. Germline V lookup: CDR1 MDHEN, CDR2 SYDVKM. CDR3 length equals 12 residues. Unmatched junction bases numbered 5, after V lost 6 bases and J lost 6 bases. The DNA of the CDR3 is TGTGCCAGCAGGCCCCCGGGGGGCGAGCAGTACTTC. As protein: CASRPPGGEQYF.

V and J are TRBV30 and TRBJ2-1, with D uncertain. Trimming pared 2 bases from V and 6 bases from J, leaving 11 bases between. The germline gives CDR1 GTSNPN, CDR2 SVGIG (reference sequence). This CDR3 has 13 amino acids. CDR3 sequence: CAWSSKVVNEQFF. CDR3 sequence (DNA): TGTGCCTGGAGTTCAAAAGTAGTCAATGAGCAGTTCTTC.

This clone was found a few times. The V call is TRBV4-1, the J call TRBJ1-4; D gene ambiguous. Germline V gives CDR1 MGHRA, CDR2 YSYEKL. This CDR3 is 16 amino acids long. V was trimmed by 0 bases and J by 3 bases, leaving 11 bases between them. CDR3 region: CASSQDRGLSNEKLFF. Here the CDR3 DNA reads TGCGCCAGCAGCCAAGATCGGGGTCTCTCTAATGAAAAACTGTTTTTT.